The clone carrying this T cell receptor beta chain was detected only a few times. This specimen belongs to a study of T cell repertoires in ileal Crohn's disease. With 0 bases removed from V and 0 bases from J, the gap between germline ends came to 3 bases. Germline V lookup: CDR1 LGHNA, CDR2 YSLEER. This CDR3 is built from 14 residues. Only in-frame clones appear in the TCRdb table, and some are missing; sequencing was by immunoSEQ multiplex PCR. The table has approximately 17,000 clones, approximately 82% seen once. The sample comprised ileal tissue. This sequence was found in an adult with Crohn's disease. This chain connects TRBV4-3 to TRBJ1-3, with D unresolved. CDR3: CASSQDNSGNTIYF. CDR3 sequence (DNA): TGCGCCAGCAGCCAAGACAACTCTGGAAACACCATATATTTT.